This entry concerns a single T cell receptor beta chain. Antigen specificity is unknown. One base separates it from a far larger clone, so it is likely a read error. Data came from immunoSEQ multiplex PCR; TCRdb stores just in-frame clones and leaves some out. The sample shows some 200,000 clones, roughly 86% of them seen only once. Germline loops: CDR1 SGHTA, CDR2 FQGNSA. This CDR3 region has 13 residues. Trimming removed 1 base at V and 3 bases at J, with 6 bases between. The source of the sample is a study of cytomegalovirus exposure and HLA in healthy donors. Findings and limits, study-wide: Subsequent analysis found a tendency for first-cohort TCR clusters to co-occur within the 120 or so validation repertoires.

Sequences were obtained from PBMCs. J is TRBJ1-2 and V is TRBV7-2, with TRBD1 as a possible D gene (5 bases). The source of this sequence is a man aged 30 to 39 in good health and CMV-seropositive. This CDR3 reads CASSLGGDYGYTF. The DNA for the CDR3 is TGTGCCAGCAGCTTAGGGGGGGACTATGGCTACACCTTC.